This T cell receptor (beta chain) was observed in a study of blood T cells in healthy people across ages. This clonotype turned up a few times. In germline, CDR1 is SQVTM, CDR2 ANQGSEA. This CDR3 spans 15 amino acids. Germline trimming cut 1 base from V and 7 bases from J; bases unmatched to any gene: 12. Next came a second PCR, run for about 6 to 11 cycles, which used a sample-barcoded 5' primer along with a J-beta primer mix. With 12 random nucleotides, a template-switch adaptor tagged each individual cDNA molecule. There were at least 2.5 million CDR3-containing paired-end reads obtained from each sample. Using its own MiXCR run on the 5' RACE reads, TCRdb lists one record per CDR3 protein. The sample lists roughly 1.6 million distinct CDR3 sequences, roughly 32% occurring once. Researchers collected ten milliliters of peripheral blood from every single donor.

The sequence was collected from a woman aged 25 to 39 in good health. Sequenced material: blood. The chain links TRBV29-1 to TRBJ1-2; TRBD1 aligns across 7 bases. CDR3 loop: CSVEGQGFRFGGYTF. CDR3 nucleotides: TGCAGCGTTGAAGGACAGGGTTTTCGATTTGGTGGCTACACCTTC. The full variable domain, rest sourced from reference TRBV29-1 and TRBJ1-2, is SAVISQKPSRDICQRGTSLTIQCQVDSQVTMMFWYRQQPGQSLTLIATANQGSEATYESGFVIDKFPISRPNLTFSTLTVSNMSPEDSSIYLCSVEGQGFRFGGYTFGSGTRLTVV.